Listed below are T cell receptor beta chains from one sample, sequenced in a study of blood T cell repertoires in COVID-19. Here immunoSEQ multiplex PCR was the method, and the copy in TCRdb shows in-frame clones only, minus some. The sample holds approximately 30,000 clones, 93% seen once. Sequenced: peripheral blood. Receptors were obtained from a human donor in a cohort sampled during active COVID-19. The CDR3 runs from the conserved cysteine through the conserved F or W. The order of the fields is clone size, J gene, V gene, D gene, CDR3 protein, CDR3 DNA. The D gene is left open where the match is weak. The listing skips clone size in some rows; elsewhere it reads once, few, many or a size class.

- | TRBJ2-1 | TRBV5-1 | TRBD1 | CASSSPGTGEWDEQFF | TGCGCCAGCAGCTCCCCCGGGACAGGGGAGTGGGATGAGCAGTTCTTC
- | TRBJ1-4 | TRBV19 | - | CASSIDRFSTNEKLFF | TGTGCCAGTAGTATCGACAGGTTTTCAACTAATGAAAAACTGTTTTTT
- | TRBJ2-2 | TRBV5-1 | - | CATAEGEGAGELFF | TGCGCCACCGCCGAGGGGGAAGGGGCCGGGGAGCTGTTTTTT
- | TRBJ2-3 | TRBV27 | TRBD1 | CASSPYKGASTDTQYF | TGTGCCAGCAGTCCCTATAAGGGGGCTAGCACAGATACGCAGTATTTT
once | TRBJ2-3 | TRBV7-8 | TRBD2 | CASRVRTSGTDTQYF | TGTGCCAGCAGGGTGCGGACTAGCGGGACAGATACGCAGTATTTT
- | TRBJ2-7 | TRBV5-6 | - | CASSLVRSGRDEQYF | TGTGCCAGCAGCTTGGTTAGGAGCGGGCGCGACGAGCAGTACTTC
- | TRBJ2-3 | TRBV7-8 | TRBD2 | CASGGSGRGVSTDTQYF | TGTGCCAGCGGCGGTAGCGGGAGAGGAGTGAGCACAGATACGCAGTATTTT
- | TRBJ1-5 | TRBV30 | - | CAWSEEDNSSNQPQHF | TGTGCCTGGAGTGAAGAGGACAACTCTAGCAATCAGCCCCAGCATTTT
once | TRBJ1-2 | TRBV18 | TRBD1 | CASSPTGQGRGGYTF | TGTGCCAGCTCACCAACCGGACAGGGTCGTGGTGGCTACACCTTC
- | TRBJ2-2 | TRBV27 | - | CASSSDGGNTGELFF | TGTGCCAGCAGTTCGGACGGGGGGAACACCGGGGAGCTGTTTTTT
- | TRBJ2-6 | TRBV5-1 | - | CASRLSSFSGANVLTF | TGCGCCAGCCGCCTGAGTTCCTTCTCTGGGGCCAACGTCCTGACTTTC
- | TRBJ2-1 | TRBV25-1 | TRBD2 | CASSTPGLAGGEQFF | TGTGCCAGCTCAACTCCGGGACTAGCGGGAGGTGAGCAGTTCTTC
- | TRBJ2-1 | TRBV9 | - | CASSVDGRVTYNEQFF | TGTGCCAGCAGCGTAGACGGCAGGGTCACCTACAATGAGCAGTTCTTC
few | TRBJ2-1 | TRBV7-6 | TRBD1 | CASSLPGQGDPSRTNEQFF | TGTGCCAGCAGCTTACCCGGACAGGGGGACCCTTCTCGCACCAATGAGCAGTTCTTC
- | TRBJ2-1 | TRBV3-1/TRBV3-2 | TRBD2 | CASRLAGGHEQFF | TGTGCCAGCAGACTAGCGGGAGGACATGAGCAGTTCTTC
once | TRBJ1-1 | TRBV5-4 | - | CASSLRGGTEAFF | TGTGCCAGCAGCTTGAGGGGCGGCACTGAAGCTTTCTTT
- | TRBJ1-3 | TRBV28 | TRBD1 | CASSLAQTGAGNTIYF | TGTGCCAGCAGTTTAGCCCAGACAGGGGCGGGAAACACCATATATTTT
- | TRBJ2-3 | TRBV27 | TRBD1 | CASSSYRGSTDTQYF | TGTGCCAGCAGTTCGTACAGGGGGAGCACAGATACGCAGTATTTT
- | TRBJ2-7 | TRBV7-3 | TRBD1 | CASSLEGTGGEQYF | TGTGCCAGCAGCTTAGAAGGGACAGGGGGAGAGCAGTACTTC
- | TRBJ1-5 | TRBV5-1 | TRBD1 | CASSLAGTDLNQPQHF | TGCGCCAGCAGCTTGGCCGGGACAGACTTAAATCAGCCCCAGCATTTT
- | TRBJ1-6 | TRBV12-3/TRBV12-4 | - | CASRSLTPLHF | TGTGCCAGCAGGTCACTCACACCCCTCCACTTT
- | TRBJ2-3 | TRBV9 | - | CASSVVGRDTDTQYF | TGTGCCAGCAGCGTAGTCGGCAGGGACACAGATACGCAGTATTTT
- | TRBJ2-7 | TRBV12-5 | - | CASGFVGGETYEQYF | TGTGCTAGTGGTTTTGTAGGGGGGGAGACCTACGAGCAGTACTTC
- | TRBJ1-1 | TRBV7-2 | - | CASSLAQGNTEAFF | TGTGCCAGCAGCTTAGCACAGGGGAACACTGAAGCTTTCTTT